The present T cell receptor (beta chain) was sequenced within a study of control samples from healthy donors and cancer patients (dated by TCRdb to 2018 to 2021). The method was the immunoSEQ multiplex PCR assay. TCRdb provides this immuneACCESS table in a form limited to in-frame rearrangements. Some clones are lacking; in checked studies, under half of them reflect an unresolved V gene, and why the rest are absent is not known. In all, the sample holds roughly 88,000 clones, and more than 80% of those were seen once. The ten most abundant clones make up 8% of the sample. CDR1 and CDR2 (SGDLS, YYNGEE) derive from the germline V gene. The CDR3 has 14 amino acids, counting the end cysteine and phenylalanine. Only the CDR3 DNA stays, 42 bases, in frame from base 1. V has 4 bases trimmed and J has 3 bases trimmed; junction bases matching no gene number 4. Regarding this clone: Its binding antigen is unknown. Base qualities are not provided; no much larger clone lies one nucleotide away.

The receptor's source is a man aged 18 to 29 in good health. Sequenced: blood. The chain couples TRBV9 to TRBJ2-3; 8 bases in the junction line up with TRBD2. The CDR3 has the sequence CASSRERETDTQYF. At the DNA level, the sequence is TGTGCCAGCAGCCGGGAGCGGGAGACAGATACGCAGTATTTT.